This T cell receptor (beta chain) stems from a study of OX40 agonist ivuxolimab in advanced cancers. Study-wide context: The study treated patients with ivuxolimab, an agonistic anti-OX40 (CD134) antibody. Partial responses were achieved by three patients, one with hepatocellular carcinoma and two with cutaneous melanoma. Study conclusions and caveats: Among expanded peripheral T cells, antigen specificity went undetermined.

TCRdb's copy holds only in-frame clones and misses some; the assay was immunoSEQ multiplex PCR. The sample consists of about 48,000 clones, about nine tenths of them appearing once. Only a few counts were recorded for this clone. Its antigen is still unknown. This receptor was obtained from an adult with an advanced solid tumor such as melanoma, head and neck, liver or kidney cancer. The input for sequencing was CD4+ or CD8+ T cells sorted from blood, taken in a trial of the OX40 agonist ivuxolimab.

The CDR3 is CASSLELAGGGNIQYF. The CDR3 region has the DNA TGCGCCAGCAGCTTGGAGTTAGCGGGAGGGGGAAACATTCAGTACTTC. The chain carries TRBV5-1 and TRBJ2-4; TRBD2 matches at 11 bases. Germline values: CDR1 SGHRS, CDR2 YFSETQ. V lost 0 bases, J lost 6 bases, and 5 bases stayed unmatched. The CDR3 runs 16 residues. Based on the CDR3 plus reference TRBV5-1 and TRBJ2-4, the full variable domain is KAGVTQTPRYLIKTRGQQVTLSCSPISGHRSVSWYQQTPGQGLQFLFEYFSETQRNKGNFPGRFSGRQFSNSRSEMNVSTLELGDSALYLCASSLELAGGGNIQYFGAGTRLSVL.